The present T cell receptor beta chain was sequenced within a study of tumor-infiltrating lymphocytes in primary liver carcinoma. Study details: The study included patients who were men and women aged 30 to 69 years.

V shed 1 base and J 6 bases; nucleotides not matched to a gene: 8. In germline, CDR1 is LGHNA, CDR2 YNFKEQ. The CDR3 totals 18 residues. Both blood RNA, taken from unsorted whole blood, and germline DNA were extracted. This clonotype is medium-sized (0.01 to 0.1%). Its target is not known. Study-wide findings and caveats: Since sampling was bulk and unsorted, CD4+ and CD8+ repertoires were not compared.

Total RNA amounting to approximately 460 ng was the source from which TCR beta cDNA was made with a constant-region primer. Construction of TCR beta libraries relied on three successive nested multiplex PCR rounds employing slightly modified ARM-PCR. TRBV1-TRBV30 forward primers paired with a C-beta reverse primer were used in the first two PCR rounds, which ran approximately 10 cycles each. TCRdb re-derived calls from the multiplex PCR reads in MiXCR, one entry per CDR3 protein. The top ten hold approximately 9% of the sample, which has 300,000 to 400,000 distinct CDR3 sequences, about 62% seen once.

The specimen was peripheral blood. V gene TRBV4-2 combines with J gene TRBJ2-1; TRBD2 aligns across 14 bases. The TCR originated in a middle-aged man with primary liver carcinoma and hepatitis B virus infection. In DNA form, the CDR3 reads TGTGCCAGCAGCCAAGGACTAGCGGGAGGGCCCCTAATCAATGAGCAGTTCTTC. The encoded protein is CASSQGLAGGPLINEQFF.